Here is one T cell receptor beta chain with its context. V gave up 5 bases and J gave up 7 bases; unmatched junction bases: 8. Looked up from germline, CDR1 is GTSNPN and CDR2 is SVGIG (reference sequence). The CDR3 consists of 13 residues. The data are from a study of blood T cell repertoires in COVID-19. In the original processing: Scientists estimated how many nucleated cells there were by amplifying reference gene primers. TCRdb keeps only in-frame clones here, not all; method: immunoSEQ multiplex PCR. The V and J calls and the clone size are those of that table, but D and trimming were determined from the DNA. The sample has about 180,000 clones, around 82% seen once.

The sample taken for sequencing was peripheral blood. The chain is built from TRBV30 and TRBJ2-5; TRBD2 matches at 9 bases. This clonotype originated in a woman of 80 years or more with acute or convalescent COVID-19. The CDR3 loop reads CAWGGTSWGTQYF. The CDR3 nucleotides are TGTGCCTGGGGAGGGACTAGCTGGGGGACCCAGTACTTC. The full variable domain, its missing parts supplied by reference TRBV30 and TRBJ2-5, is SQTIHQWPATLVQPVGSPLSLECTVEGTSNPNLYWYRQAAGRGLQLLFYSVGIGQISSEVPQNLSASRPQDRQFILSSKKLLLSDSGFYLCAWGGTSWGTQYFGPGTRLLVL.